These T cell receptor beta chains were read from a single sample in a study of blood T cell repertoires in COVID-19. Generated by immunoSEQ multiplex PCR, the TCRdb table keeps only in-frame clones and is missing some. Of 300,000 to 350,000 clones in the sample, approximately 89% were seen once. Source material: peripheral blood. All receptors come from a woman aged 60-75 years with COVID-19, enrolled during active disease. CDR3s include the opening cysteine and the closing phenylalanine or tryptophan. Each record gives: D gene, V gene, clone size, CDR3 length, J gene, CDR3 DNA, CDR3 protein. A D gene is named only where the DNA matches it firmly. Size is omitted from some rows. Given values are once, few, many or a class for expanded clones.

d_gene: TRBD1
v_gene: TRBV19
abundance: -
len: 14
j_gene: TRBJ1-1
CDR3nt: TGTGCCACCTTGGGATGGACAGGGAACACTGAAGCTTTCTTT
CDR3aa: CATLGWTGNTEAFF

d_gene: TRBD2
v_gene: TRBV7-2
abundance: -
len: 13
j_gene: TRBJ2-7
CDR3nt: TGTGCCAGCAGTTGGGGAGGGAGCGACGAGCAGTACTTC
CDR3aa: CASSWGGSDEQYF

d_gene: -
v_gene: TRBV12-3/TRBV12-4
abundance: -
len: 12
j_gene: TRBJ2-7
CDR3nt: TGTGCCAGCAGACCTGACAGATCCGAGCAGTACTTC
CDR3aa: CASRPDRSEQYF

d_gene: TRBD1
v_gene: TRBV6-5
abundance: -
len: 13
j_gene: TRBJ2-7
CDR3nt: TGTGCCAGCAGTTACGGGACAGGGGGCGAGCAGTACTTC
CDR3aa: CASSYGTGGEQYF

d_gene: -
v_gene: TRBV19
abundance: -
len: 14
j_gene: TRBJ1-4
CDR3nt: TGTGCCAGTTCTGCGGGGGCAAAAAACGAAAAACTGTTTTTT
CDR3aa: CASSAGAKNEKLFF

d_gene: -
v_gene: TRBV28
abundance: -
len: 16
j_gene: TRBJ2-1
CDR3nt: TGTGCCAGCAGTTCCCAGGGTGCAGCCCGTAACAATGAGCAGTTCTTC
CDR3aa: CASSSQGAARNNEQFF

d_gene: TRBD1
v_gene: TRBV4-2
abundance: -
len: 15
j_gene: TRBJ1-1
CDR3nt: TGTGCCAGCAGCCACACCGGGACAGCGAACACTGAAGCTTTCTTT
CDR3aa: CASSHTGTANTEAFF

d_gene: TRBD1
v_gene: TRBV5-1
abundance: -
len: 15
j_gene: TRBJ1-1
CDR3nt: TGCGCCAGCAGCTTCCGGGCTACAGGGGAAAGTGAAGCTTTCTTT
CDR3aa: CASSFRATGESEAFF

d_gene: -
v_gene: TRBV10-3
abundance: -
len: 14
j_gene: TRBJ1-2
CDR3nt: TGTGCCATCAGTGAGTTTACAGCTAACTATGGCTACACCTTC
CDR3aa: CAISEFTANYGYTF

d_gene: TRBD1
v_gene: TRBV19
abundance: once
len: 14
j_gene: TRBJ1-1
CDR3nt: TGTGCCAGTATTGGGGACAGGGTGAGTACTGAAGCTTTCTTT
CDR3aa: CASIGDRVSTEAFF

d_gene: TRBD1
v_gene: TRBV6-4
abundance: -
len: 18
j_gene: TRBJ2-6
CDR3nt: TGTGCCAGCAGTGCTCGGGACAGGGCCGTCTCTGGGGCCAACGTCCTGACTTTC
CDR3aa: CASSARDRAVSGANVLTF

d_gene: -
v_gene: TRBV3-1/TRBV3-2
abundance: -
len: 12
j_gene: TRBJ1-2
CDR3nt: TGTGCCAGCAGCCTCGGTAACTATGGCTACACCTTC
CDR3aa: CASSLGNYGYTF

d_gene: -
v_gene: TRBV3-1/TRBV3-2
abundance: few
len: 12
j_gene: TRBJ1-2
CDR3nt: TGTGCCAGCAGTCAACAGGGTTGGGGCTACACCTTC
CDR3aa: CASSQQGWGYTF

d_gene: TRBD1
v_gene: TRBV6-5
abundance: -
len: 13
j_gene: TRBJ2-1
CDR3nt: TGTGCCAGCACGACCTACAGGGGGAGTGAGCAGTTCTTC
CDR3aa: CASTTYRGSEQFF

d_gene: TRBD2
v_gene: TRBV5-6
abundance: -
len: 15
j_gene: TRBJ2-3
CDR3nt: TGTGCCAGCAGCTTTTACAGCGGGGGGGGAGATACGCAGTATTTT
CDR3aa: CASSFYSGGGDTQYF

d_gene: TRBD1
v_gene: TRBV2
abundance: -
len: 11
j_gene: TRBJ1-2
CDR3nt: TGTGCCAGCAGTACAGGGGGCGCGCAAACCTTC
CDR3aa: CASSTGGAQTF

d_gene: -
v_gene: TRBV6-5
abundance: -
len: 15
j_gene: TRBJ2-2
CDR3nt: TGTGCCAGCAGTTACTTATCACGCGGAACCGGGGAGCTGTTTTTT
CDR3aa: CASSYLSRGTGELFF

d_gene: -
v_gene: TRBV5-1
abundance: -
len: 14
j_gene: TRBJ1-5
CDR3nt: TGCGCCAGCAGCCTTGGAGGGGTTAATCAGCCCCAGCATTTT
CDR3aa: CASSLGGVNQPQHF

d_gene: -
v_gene: TRBV20-1
abundance: -
len: 11
j_gene: TRBJ1-4
CDR3nt: TGCAGTGCTCCCCGGACACTGGGACTGTTTTTT
CDR3aa: CSAPRTLGLFF

d_gene: -
v_gene: TRBV19
abundance: -
len: 14
j_gene: TRBJ1-5
CDR3nt: TGTGCCAGTCGCCCGTCGGGGGGCGAACAGCCCCAGCATTTT
CDR3aa: CASRPSGGEQPQHF

d_gene: TRBD1
v_gene: TRBV19
abundance: -
len: 15
j_gene: TRBJ1-2
CDR3nt: TGTGCCAGTAGTCGATATGGACAGGGGGCTTCTGGCTACACCTTC
CDR3aa: CASSRYGQGASGYTF

d_gene: -
v_gene: TRBV24-1
abundance: -
len: 13
j_gene: TRBJ2-1
CDR3nt: TGTGCCACCAGTGACTCGACAGTCCCGGACCAGTTCTTC
CDR3aa: CATSDSTVPDQFF

d_gene: -
v_gene: TRBV20-1
abundance: -
len: 11
j_gene: TRBJ1-2
CDR3nt: TGCAGTGCTAGAGCACCGGATGGCTACACCTTC
CDR3aa: CSARAPDGYTF

d_gene: TRBD1
v_gene: TRBV18
abundance: -
len: 16
j_gene: TRBJ1-3
CDR3nt: TGTGCCAGCTCTACCACTCAGGGGGCGTTTGGAAACACCATATATTTT
CDR3aa: CASSTTQGAFGNTIYF

d_gene: TRBD2
v_gene: TRBV4-2
abundance: -
len: 16
j_gene: TRBJ2-5
CDR3nt: TGTGCCAGCAGCCGCGAGGTAGCGGGGGCCCAAGAGACCCAGTACTTC
CDR3aa: CASSREVAGAQETQYF

d_gene: -
v_gene: TRBV14
abundance: once
len: 13
j_gene: TRBJ1-1
CDR3nt: TGTGCCAGCAGCCCAGTTATGAACACTGAAGCTTTCTTT
CDR3aa: CASSPVMNTEAFF

d_gene: TRBD1
v_gene: TRBV6-4
abundance: -
len: 15
j_gene: TRBJ1-1
CDR3nt: TGTGCCAGCAGTGACTCGACAGGGGGTAACACTGAAGCTTTCTTT
CDR3aa: CASSDSTGGNTEAFF

d_gene: -
v_gene: TRBV11-2
abundance: -
len: 16
j_gene: TRBJ2-4
CDR3nt: TGTGCCAGCAGCTCCCGTCTGGGCCTAGCCAAAAACATTCAGTACTTC
CDR3aa: CASSSRLGLAKNIQYF

d_gene: TRBD2
v_gene: TRBV3-1/TRBV3-2
abundance: -
len: 17
j_gene: TRBJ2-5
CDR3nt: TGTGCCAGCAGCCCTTCCCTAGCGGGGGGTATACAAGAGACCCAGTACTTC
CDR3aa: CASSPSLAGGIQETQYF

d_gene: -
v_gene: TRBV5-1
abundance: -
len: 15
j_gene: TRBJ1-5
CDR3nt: TGCGCCAGCAGCTTGGAGGGGTCCGGCAATCAGCCCCAGCATTTT
CDR3aa: CASSLEGSGNQPQHF

d_gene: -
v_gene: TRBV7-6
abundance: -
len: 18
j_gene: TRBJ1-1
CDR3nt: TGTGCCAGCAGTTCCGTCCCGGGGGGATATACCATGAACACTGAAGCTTTCTTT
CDR3aa: CASSSVPGGYTMNTEAFF

d_gene: TRBD1
v_gene: TRBV5-4
abundance: -
len: 15
j_gene: TRBJ2-1
CDR3nt: TGTGCCAGCAGCGCGGGACAGGGGGTCTACAATGAGCAGTTCTTC
CDR3aa: CASSAGQGVYNEQFF

d_gene: TRBD1
v_gene: TRBV7-9
abundance: -
len: 15
j_gene: TRBJ1-2
CDR3nt: TGTGCCAGCAGCTTAGCGTGGGACAGGGGTTTTGGCTACACCTTC
CDR3aa: CASSLAWDRGFGYTF

d_gene: TRBD1
v_gene: TRBV2
abundance: -
len: 14
j_gene: TRBJ1-2
CDR3nt: TGTGCCAGCAGTGGGACAGGGTTTGTCTATGGCTACACCTTC
CDR3aa: CASSGTGFVYGYTF

d_gene: -
v_gene: TRBV7-2
abundance: -
len: 15
j_gene: TRBJ2-1
CDR3nt: TGTGCCAGCAGCTCAACGGTACCAAGTCCGAATGAGCAGTTCTTC
CDR3aa: CASSSTVPSPNEQFF

d_gene: -
v_gene: TRBV4-2
abundance: -
len: 17
j_gene: TRBJ1-4
CDR3nt: TGTGCCAGCAGCCGAGATAGAAGGGAGGGGCTATGGGAAAAACTGTTTTTT
CDR3aa: CASSRDRREGLWEKLFF

d_gene: TRBD2
v_gene: TRBV3-1/TRBV3-2
abundance: -
len: 13
j_gene: TRBJ2-3
CDR3nt: TGTGCCAGTGGGACTAGCGGGGGGCATACGCAGTATTTT
CDR3aa: CASGTSGGHTQYF

d_gene: TRBD2
v_gene: TRBV7-3
abundance: -
len: 16
j_gene: TRBJ2-3
CDR3nt: TGTGCCAGCAGCTCTCTAGCGGGGGGTTTCACAGATACGCAGTATTTT
CDR3aa: CASSSLAGGFTDTQYF

d_gene: TRBD1
v_gene: TRBV6-1
abundance: -
len: 18
j_gene: TRBJ1-1
CDR3nt: TGTGCCAGCAGTGCCGAATCGCAGACAGGGGGCAATCGGGTACGGGCTTTCTTT
CDR3aa: CASSAESQTGGNRVRAFF

d_gene: -
v_gene: TRBV6-5
abundance: -
len: 16
j_gene: TRBJ1-5
CDR3nt: TGTGCCAGCAGTTACTCGAAAGCCTTTGGGATAGGGGCCCAGCATTTT
CDR3aa: CASSYSKAFGIGAQHF

d_gene: TRBD2
v_gene: TRBV6-4
abundance: -
len: 17
j_gene: TRBJ2-1
CDR3nt: TGTGCCAGCAGTATAGGGACTAGCGGGGCCAAGAGGCATGAGCAGTTCTTC
CDR3aa: CASSIGTSGAKRHEQFF

d_gene: -
v_gene: TRBV6-5
abundance: -
len: 15
j_gene: TRBJ1-1
CDR3nt: TGTGCCAGCAGCAAGGGGGGGTTAGGGAACACTGAAGCTTTCTTT
CDR3aa: CASSKGGLGNTEAFF

d_gene: -
v_gene: TRBV3-1/TRBV3-2
abundance: -
len: 19
j_gene: TRBJ1-3
CDR3nt: TGTGCCAGCAGCCAAGATAAGGGGCCGGTTAAGAGCTCTGGAAACACCATATATTTT
CDR3aa: CASSQDKGPVKSSGNTIYF

d_gene: -
v_gene: TRBV4-1
abundance: -
len: 14
j_gene: TRBJ2-7
CDR3nt: TGCGCCAGCACCATGTCGGTCTCCTCCTACGAGCAGTACTTC
CDR3aa: CASTMSVSSYEQYF

d_gene: TRBD1
v_gene: TRBV5-5
abundance: -
len: 16
j_gene: TRBJ1-2
CDR3nt: TGTGCCAGCAGCGAAACTTTGGAGACAGGGGTCTATGGCTACACCTTC
CDR3aa: CASSETLETGVYGYTF

d_gene: -
v_gene: TRBV19
abundance: -
len: 14
j_gene: TRBJ1-5
CDR3nt: TGTGCCAGTAGTAAAGGGACAAGCAATCAGCCCCAGCATTTT
CDR3aa: CASSKGTSNQPQHF

d_gene: -
v_gene: TRBV7-8
abundance: -
len: 14
j_gene: TRBJ1-1
CDR3nt: TGTGCCAGCAGCTTAGGTAGCACCAACACTGAAGCTTTCTTT
CDR3aa: CASSLGSTNTEAFF

d_gene: -
v_gene: TRBV19
abundance: -
len: 15
j_gene: TRBJ2-1
CDR3nt: -
CDR3aa: CASSIERGLEREQFF

d_gene: -
v_gene: TRBV5-1
abundance: -
len: 15
j_gene: TRBJ1-3
CDR3nt: TGCGCCAGCAGCGTATCGGGGGGGCAAGGAAACACCATATATTTT
CDR3aa: CASSVSGGQGNTIYF

d_gene: TRBD2
v_gene: TRBV7-9
abundance: -
len: 16
j_gene: TRBJ2-7
CDR3nt: TGTGCCAGCAGCCGGACCCAACTAGCGGGGGCTTACGAGCAGTACTTC
CDR3aa: CASSRTQLAGAYEQYF

d_gene: -
v_gene: TRBV7-2
abundance: -
len: 15
j_gene: TRBJ1-1
CDR3nt: TGTGCCAGCAGCTCCTGGGGGGGAGGGAACACTGAAGCTTTCTTT
CDR3aa: CASSSWGGGNTEAFF

d_gene: TRBD1
v_gene: TRBV6-5
abundance: -
len: 15
j_gene: TRBJ2-1
CDR3nt: TGTGCCAGCAGTCAGGACAGGGGAGTACAGAATGAGCAGTTCTTC
CDR3aa: CASSQDRGVQNEQFF